What follows are 32 T cell receptor beta chains derived from one specimen sequenced in a study of regulatory T cells in long-lasting Graves disease. Time point in this sample: newly diagnosed GD, antithyroid drugs for less than 3 months. Making the TCR library involved RNA that had been extracted from PBMCs. Sequencing libraries for TCR beta were prepared with iRepertoire HTBI primers and Arm-PCR of CDR3 regions. MiXCR, applied by TCRdb to the multiplex PCR reads, yields one record per CDR3 protein. The profile shows about 540,000 distinct CDR3 sequences, 13% of them singletons. These data also formed part of another study, on T cells in Graves' hyperthyroidism and ophthalmopathy.

The sequencing used peripheral blood mononuclear cells (PBMCs), collected at new diagnosis, from a patient treated with antithyroid drugs. The receptors stem from a man aged 25 to 40 with Graves disease.

This chain connects TRBV6-2 or TRBV6-3 to TRBJ2-1; TRBD2 matches at 7 bases. CDR3 length: 18 amino acids. V shed 4 bases and J 6 bases; nucleotides not matched to a gene: 18. Germline V gene lookup returns CDR1 MNHEY and CDR2 SVGEGT. The CDR3, as DNA: TGTGCCAGCAGTTTGCTTTTATCGAGTGCGCCGGGGGGCAATGAGCAGTTCTTC. Amino acids: CASSLLLSSAPGGNEQFF.

At least ten counts were recorded for this clonotype. The chain carries TRBV20-1 and TRBJ2-7; TRBD2 matches at 7 bases. The germline gives CDR1 DFQATT, CDR2 SNEGSKA (reference sequence). Trimming cost V 6 bases and J 2 bases; bases outside gene matches: 16. This CDR3 region has 16 residues. Here the CDR3 DNA reads TGCAGTGCCAGGCGCACTTTAGCGGGCGCCGCCTACGAGCAGTACTTC. Translated: CSARRTLAGAAYEQYF.

Ten or more counts support this clonotype. The chain carries TRBV19 and TRBJ2-1, with TRBD2 identical over 13 bases. Germline values: CDR1 LNHDA, CDR2 SQIVND (reference sequence). CDR3 size: 16 residues. V shed 2 bases, J shed 8 bases, and the junction held 6 bases outside the gene matches. The CDR3 sequence: CASSISGLAGEDEQFF. For the CDR3, the DNA is TGTGCCAGTAGTATATCCGGACTAGCGGGAGAGGATGAGCAGTTCTTC.

This clonotype was detected many times. V is TRBV10-3 and J is TRBJ2-1; TRBD2 matches at 12 bases. Germline V gene data show CDR1 as ENHRY and CDR2 as SYGVKD. V was clipped by 0 bases and J by 5 bases; unmatched bases: 17. The CDR3 extends over 21 amino acids. The CDR3: CAISESTHTSGRILGDNEQFF. The DNA for the CDR3 is TGTGCCATCAGTGAGTCGACCCATACTAGCGGGAGGATCCTTGGGGACAATGAGCAGTTCTTC.

In its sample, this clonotype was seen a few times. The chain links TRBV29-1 to TRBJ2-2; D is possibly TRBD1 (6 bases). There are 14 residues in the CDR3. Per the germline V gene, CDR1 is SQVTM and CDR2 is ANQGSEA. The CDR3: CTYRDNSLAGELFF. CDR3 nucleotide sequence: TGCACCTACAGGGACAACAGTTTGGCCGGGGAGCTGTTTTTT.

A remark on this clonotype: A read error may be the cause here, since a much bigger clone is one base away. The V call is TRBV15, the J call TRBJ2-2; perhaps TRBD1 as D (6 bases). The CDR3 is 14 amino acids. The germline CDR1 and CDR2 sequences are LNHNV and YYDKDF (reference sequence). CDR3: CATSTRGNTWELFF. CDR3 sequence (DNA): TGTGCCACCAGCACCAGGGGCAACACCTGGGAGCTGTTTTTT.

This clonotype has a count of ten or more. The chain joins TRBV11-2 to TRBJ2-6, with unresolved D. This CDR3 is 13 amino acids long. Trimming shortened V by 0 bases and J by 8 bases, and 5 bases separated the two germline ends. Germline V lookup: CDR1 SGHAT, CDR2 FQNNGV. In DNA, the CDR3 is TGTGCCAGCAGCTTAGATGAAACCAACGTCCTGACTTTC. It encodes CASSLDETNVLTF.

At least ten counts were recorded for this clonotype. The chain recombines TRBV15 with TRBJ1-2; perhaps TRBD1 as D (6 bases). Trimming pared 0 bases from V and 7 bases from J, leaving 9 bases between. CDR1 and CDR2 from the germline V gene are LNHNV and YYDKDF (reference sequence). The CDR3 has 13 residues. The CDR3 DNA reads as TGTGCCACCAGCAGAGAAACGGGGGCTGGCTACACCTTC. Translated: CATSRETGAGYTF.

The table lists this clonotype with many counts. This chain connects TRBV28 to TRBJ2-1; a weak D match, TRBD1 (7 bases). This CDR3 is 17 amino acids long. Germline CDR1 MDHEN, CDR2 SYDVKM. V lost 1 base, J lost 0 bases, and 13 bases lay in between. The chain's CDR3 is CASSLYGGGSSYNEQFF. The CDR3 nucleotides are TGTGCCAGCAGTTTATACGGAGGGGGCAGCTCCTACAATGAGCAGTTCTTC.

This clonotype was detected ten times or more. This rearrangement joins TRBV6-2 or TRBV6-3 to TRBJ2-1, with D possibly being TRBD2 (5 bases). The CDR3 extends over 11 amino acids. The V end lost 6 bases, the J end lost 9 bases, and 9 bases lay between the germline ends. Germline CDR1 and CDR2: MNHEY and SVGEGT. The CDR3 reads CASRLGSEQFF. CDR3 DNA sequence: TGTGCCAGCAGACTAGGTAGTGAGCAGTTCTTC.

V usage is TRBV6-2 or TRBV6-3 and J usage is TRBJ1-2; 9 positions match TRBD1. This CDR3 comprises 14 residues. Trimming at V came to 6 bases and at J to 6 bases, leaving 8 bases not matched to a gene. Germline CDR1 is MNHEY and CDR2 is SVGEGT. DNA of the CDR3: TGTGCCAGCAGGTCCGGGACAGGGAGGGATGGCTACACCTTC. As protein: CASRSGTGRDGYTF.

This clonotype was counted at least ten times. This rearrangement joins TRBV30 to TRBJ1-1, with D hard to call. This CDR3 region has 14 residues. Germline V gene data show CDR1 as GTSNPN and CDR2 as SVGIG (reference sequence). V was clipped by 1 base and J by 4 bases, with 13 bases between them. CDR3 nucleotide sequence: TGTGCCTGGAGTGCGCGGGGAGCGGGCACTGAAGCTTTCTTT. This gives the protein CAWSARGAGTEAFF.

The rearrangement joins TRBV6-1 to TRBJ1-2, with D perhaps matching TRBD1 (6 bases). CDR3 length: 16 residues. The germline V gene encodes CDR1 MNHNS and CDR2 SASEGT. V was shortened by 6 bases and J by 5 bases, with 22 bases between the two germline ends. CDR3 loop: CASRADSLTTTYGYTF. The CDR3 DNA sequence: TGTGCCAGCAGGGCGGACAGCCTCACTACCACGTATGGCTACACCTTC.

This clonotype showed up many times. The chain carries TRBV12-3 or TRBV12-4 and TRBJ2-1; 9 nucleotides agree with TRBD2. V was pared by 3 bases and J by 14 bases, with 5 bases of the junction left unmatched. The CDR3 covers 12 residues. The CDR3 sequence: CASSFGTSPEFF. CDR3 sequence (DNA): TGTGCCAGCAGTTTCGGGACTAGCCCGGAGTTCTTC.

The sample holds many counts of this clonotype. This chain links TRBV12-5 with TRBJ2-5; TRBD2 aligns across 11 bases. This CDR3 region has 16 residues. Losses at the gene ends were 4 bases for V and 2 bases for J; bases not matched to a gene: 6. Per germline, CDR1 LGHNT and CDR2 FRNRAP. The CDR3 spells CASGSPGLAAQETQYF. CDR3 sequence (DNA): TGTGCTAGTGGTTCGCCGGGACTAGCGGCTCAAGAGACCCAGTACTTC.

As for this clonotype: One junction end does not reproduce the germline sequence, and a read error may be involved. The chain couples TRBV5-1 to TRBJ2-3; unclear D gene. The CDR3 is 13 amino acids. The germline gives CDR1 SGHRS, CDR2 YFSETQ. DNA for the CDR3: TGCGCCGGCAGCTTCCGCGACACAGATACGCAGTATTTT. Its translation: CAGSFRDTDTQYF.

This clonotype was detected ten times or more. The chain couples TRBV25-1 to TRBJ2-7; TRBD2 aligns across 10 bases. Per the germline V gene, CDR1 is MGHDK and CDR2 is SYGVNS. V gave up 5 bases and J gave up 2 bases; unmatched junction bases: 3. This CDR3 has 14 residues. The DNA for the CDR3 is TGTGCCAGCAGTTATACTAGCGGGACCTACGAGCAGTACTTC. Residues: CASSYTSGTYEQYF.

The table lists this clonotype with many counts. The chain couples TRBV9 to TRBJ2-3; D is perhaps TRBD1 (6 bases). CDR3 length equals 13 residues. Per germline, CDR1 SGDLS and CDR2 YYNGEE. V was pared by 4 bases and J by 8 bases, with 14 bases between. For the CDR3, the DNA is TGTGCCAGCAGCTTTCCGGGCAGGGGTACGCAGTATTTT. This translates into CASSFPGRGTQYF. Full variable domain (outside the CDR3, taken from reference TRBV9 and TRBJ2-3): DSGVTQTPKHLITATGQRVTLRCSPRSGDLSVYWYQQSLDQGLQFLIQYYNGEERAKGNILERFSAQQFPDLHSELNLSSLELGDSALYFCASSFPGRGTQYFGPGTRLTVL.

This chain connects TRBV5-4 to TRBJ2-1; D unclear. CDR1 and CDR2 (germline): SGHNT, YYREEE (reference sequence). The ends were cut back, 4 bases at V and 0 bases at J, with 17 bases in the middle. The length of the CDR3 is 17 residues. CDR3 sequence: CASSPVPGSSSYNEQFF. As DNA, the CDR3 is TGTGCCAGCAGCCCCGTGCCAGGCTCGAGCTCCTACAATGAGCAGTTCTTC. Variable domain in full (rest from reference TRBV5-4 and TRBJ2-1): ETGVTQSPTHLIKTRGQQVTLRCSSQSGHNTVSWYQQALGQGPQFIFQYYREEENGRGNFPPRFSGLQFPNYSSELNVNALELDDSALYLCASSPVPGSSSYNEQFFGPGTRLTVL.

This clonotype was counted a few times. The J gene is TRBJ2-5, the V gene TRBV7-9; 7 bases line up with TRBD1. Trimming at V came to 5 bases and at J to 1 base, leaving 7 bases not matched to a gene. Germline lookup yields CDR1 SEHNR and CDR2 FQNEAQ (reference sequence). This CDR3 is 15 amino acids long. For the CDR3, the DNA is TGTGCCAGCAGCCCCAGGGACAGTTCCCAAGAGACCCAGTACTTC. This sequence encodes CASSPRDSSQETQYF.

This clonotype has a count of ten or more. The rearrangement uses TRBV12-3 or TRBV12-4 and TRBJ2-5, with 10 bases that match TRBD1. With 7 bases clipped from V and 6 bases from J, the junction kept 8 bases outside the gene matches. This CDR3 comprises 14 residues. The CDR3 DNA follows: TGTGCCAGCACCAGGGGACAGGGGAGACAGACCCAGTACTTC. Its protein product is CASTRGQGRQTQYF.

This clonotype was seen ten or more times. The rearrangement links TRBV9 to TRBJ1-5; tentatively, D is TRBD1 (5 bases). Germline V gives CDR1 SGDLS, CDR2 YYNGEE. The ends were cut back, 2 bases at V and 5 bases at J, with 14 bases in the middle. The CDR3 spans 15 residues. The CDR3 DNA reads TGTGCCAGCAGCGTGGGGGGGGGAATAGATCAGCCCCAGCATTTT. Translation gives CASSVGGGIDQPQHF.

This clonotype was detected only a few times. The V and J genes are TRBV5-8 and TRBJ1-1; no clear D gene. Trimming took 1 base from V and 2 from J, leaving 15 bases between them. Germline CDR1 is SGHTS and CDR2 is YDEGEE. The CDR3 is 16 residues long. CDR3 region: CASSLYLTVANTEAFF. CDR3 in DNA: TGTGCCAGCAGCTTGTACTTGACGGTGGCCAACACTGAAGCTTTCTTT.

This clonotype was detected only a few times. This chain joins TRBV19 and TRBJ2-1; a weak D match, TRBD2 (5 bases). This CDR3 has 12 residues. Looked up from germline, CDR1 is LNHDA and CDR2 is SQIVND (reference sequence). V lost 3 bases to trimming and J lost 9 bases, with 9 bases between them. DNA for the CDR3: TGTGCCAGTAGTATTAGAGGAGGTGAGCAGTTCTTC. Amino acid sequence: CASSIRGGEQFF.

This clonotype was observed a handful of times. The V gene is TRBV5-6, the J gene TRBJ2-1; TRBD2 aligns across 10 bases. J was trimmed by 4 bases and V by 4 bases; bases with no gene match: 8. Looked up from germline, CDR1 is SGHDT and CDR2 is YYEEEE. The CDR3 is made up of 16 amino acids. As DNA, the CDR3 is TGTGCCAGCAGCCGTCGGACTAGCGGAAAATACAATGAGCAGTTCTTC. This encodes CASSRRTSGKYNEQFF.

The chain is built from TRBV20-1 and TRBJ2-3; TRBD1 is a possible D gene (7 bases). Per the germline V gene, CDR1 is DFQATT and CDR2 is SNEGSKA (reference sequence). Deletions cut 1 base from V and 3 bases from J, with 14 bases between. The CDR3 covers 15 residues. The CDR3 loop reads CSARGAGQQTDTQYF. CDR3 coding DNA: TGCAGTGCTAGAGGGGCGGGACAGCAGACAGATACGCAGTATTTT.

This CDR3 reads CASSEARNRDYEQYF. CDR3 coding DNA: TGTGCCAGCAGTGAAGCGCGAAACAGAGACTACGAGCAGTACTTC. The chain links TRBV6-1 to TRBJ2-7; the D is unclear. Germline V gives CDR1 MNHNS, CDR2 SASEGT. The CDR3 has 15 residues. V shed 0 bases and J shed 3 bases, with 12 bases lying between them.

This clonotype came up many times. The J gene is TRBJ2-7, the V gene TRBV7-2, with D hard to call. The CDR3 is 12 amino acids. Germline V CDR1 and CDR2: SGHTA, FQGNSA. V lost 2 bases, J lost 7 bases, and 9 bases lay in between. CDR3 in amino acids: CASSLTVGEQYF. CDR3 bases: TGTGCCAGCAGCTTAACGGTTGGGGAGCAGTACTTC.

In its sample, this clonotype was seen a few times. This probably arose from a read error, given a far larger clone one base away. This chain uses TRBV2 with TRBJ2-7; 10 bases fit TRBD2. Germline trimming cut 7 bases from V and 7 bases from J; bases unmatched to any gene: 10. The V gene's germline CDR1 is SNHLY and CDR2 FYNNEI. CDR3 size: 14 residues. CDR3 nucleotides: TGTGCCAGCACTAGCGGGAGCCAATACAATGAGCAGTACTTC. Translation gives CASTSGSQYNEQYF.

The gene calls are TRBV5-6 and TRBJ1-4; D remains unclear. There are 14 residues in the CDR3. V was cut by 0 bases and J by 5 bases, with 8 bases left in between. CDR1 is SGHDT and CDR2 is YYEEEE in the germline V gene. The CDR3 DNA is TGTGCCAGCAGCTTGGGGGAGGAGAATGAAAAACTGTTTTTT. Protein sequence: CASSLGEENEKLFF.

This clonotype was seen at least ten times. V and J are TRBV12-3 or TRBV12-4 and TRBJ2-1, with 9 bases lining up with TRBD2. This CDR3 is 16 amino acids long. V lost 3 bases and J lost 4; bases outside the gene matches: 7. The CDR3, as DNA: TGTGCCAGCAGTTTTTTAGCGGGAGAAGGATACAATGAGCAGTTCTTC. This encodes CASSFLAGEGYNEQFF.

This clonotype has ten or more counts. This sequence joins TRBV20-1 and TRBJ2-5, with D possibly TRBD1 on 6 matching bases. With 5 bases removed from V and 1 base from J, the gap between germline ends came to 11 bases. Germline V CDR1 and CDR2: DFQATT, SNEGSKA (reference sequence). The CDR3 is made up of 13 amino acids. The CDR3 DNA follows: TGCAGTGCTCCAGGACAGATCCAAGAGACCCAGTACTTC. As protein: CSAPGQIQETQYF.